Below, 10 T cell receptor beta chains from the same sample are listed, as sequenced in a study of PD-1 and CTLA-4 blockade in melanoma. Some clones are missing from TCRdb's copy, which holds only in-frame ones; the method was immunoSEQ multiplex PCR. This table has about 30,000 clones, roughly 89% appearing once. Here the sequenced sample was CD8+ T cells from peripheral blood, taken before anti-PD-1 treatment. All receptors derive from a human donor with melanoma.

The chain links TRBV24-1 to TRBJ2-3; 9 bases agree with TRBD2. This CDR3 has 16 amino acids. Germline V gives CDR1 KGHDR, CDR2 SFDVKD. V was clipped by 2 bases and J by 1 base; unmatched bases: 3. CDR3 sequence: CATSDYKREGTDTQYF. Here the CDR3 DNA reads TGTGCCACCAGTGATTATAAGCGGGAGGGCACAGATACGCAGTATTTT.

This sequence joins TRBV7-3 and TRBJ2-1, with 7 bases matching TRBD2. This CDR3 is 15 amino acids long. J gave up 6 bases and V 0 bases, and 5 bases lay outside the gene matches. Germline V CDR1 and CDR2: SGHTA, FQGTGA. CDR3 region: CASSLTWTGGNEQFF. In nucleotides, the CDR3 is TGTGCCAGCAGCTTAACCTGGACGGGAGGCAATGAGCAGTTCTTC.

This chain connects TRBV19 to TRBJ2-7, with D perhaps TRBD1 or TRBD2 (5 bases each). Germline CDR1 reads LNHDA; CDR2 reads SQIVND (reference sequence). Between the trimmed V and J ends, which lost 4 bases and 1 base, there was a span of 11 bases. CDR3 size: 14 residues. CDR3 bases: TGTGCCAGTAGTAGCCGGGACGGATCCTACGAGCAGTACTTC. Translating gives CASSSRDGSYEQYF.

This clone was counted a few times. V and J are TRBV5-5 and TRBJ2-7, with D possibly TRBD1 on 5 matching bases. Germline-derived CDR1 and CDR2 are SGHKS and YYEKEE (reference sequence). V was cut by 0 bases and J by 5 bases, with 15 bases left in between. The CDR3 totals 15 residues. The CDR3 DNA reads as TGTGCCAGCAGCTTGGGGTGGGCCCCAGGGAACGAGCAGTACTTC. This sequence encodes CASSLGWAPGNEQYF.

The chain couples TRBV7-2 to TRBJ2-7; perhaps TRBD2 as D (7 bases). CDR3 length equals 15 residues. Germline V gives CDR1 SGHTA, CDR2 FQGNSA. V lost 1 base, J lost 3 bases, and 13 bases lay in between. The CDR3 sequence: CASSLEAGAYYEQYF. For the CDR3, the DNA is TGTGCCAGCAGCTTAGAGGCGGGGGCCTACTACGAGCAGTACTTC.

The gene calls are TRBV10-2 and TRBJ1-4; a possible D gene is TRBD1 (5 bases). The CDR3 sequence is 13 residues long. V lost 3 bases and J 8 bases, leaving 10 bases between the germline ends. Germline assignment: CDR1 WSHSY and CDR2 SAAADI. The DNA for the CDR3 is TGCGCCAGCAGTGAAGGGGAAGGGGAAAAACTGTTTTTT. Its translation: CASSEGEGEKLFF.

The chain links TRBV19 to TRBJ1-1, with D unresolved. There are 12 residues in the CDR3. Between the trimmed V and J ends, which lost 7 bases and 4 bases, there was a span of 10 bases. Germline V CDR1 and CDR2: LNHDA, SQIVND (reference sequence). CDR3 sequence: CASTHGTTEAFF. Written as DNA, the CDR3 is TGTGCCAGTACCCACGGTACCACTGAAGCTTTCTTT.

The V and J genes are TRBV3-1 (or the pseudogene TRBV3-2) and TRBJ2-7; 8 nucleotides agree with TRBD2. Germline V gene lookup returns CDR1 LGHDT and CDR2 YNNKEL (reference sequence). CDR3 length: 16 amino acids. The ends lost 0 bases at V and 3 bases at J; junction bases unmatched: 7. CDR3 in amino acids: CASSQDSGTRGYEQYF. CDR3 DNA: TGTGCCAGCAGCCAAGATAGCGGGACTCGCGGCTACGAGCAGTACTTC.

The chain uses TRBV28 and TRBJ1-5; possible D gene TRBD1, 5 bases. Germline values: CDR1 MDHEN, CDR2 SYDVKM. The CDR3 runs to 12 residues. Trimming stripped 5 bases from V and 3 bases from J, with 5 bases between. CDR3 amino acids: CASSGTNQPQHF. The CDR3 DNA reads TGTGCCAGCAGTGGGACCAATCAGCCCCAGCATTTT. Complete variable domain (other parts from reference TRBV28 and TRBJ1-5): DVKVTQSSRYLVKRTGEKVFLECVQDMDHENMFWYRQDPGLGLRLIYFSYDVKMKEKGDIPEGYSVSREKKERFSLILESASTNQTSMYLCASSGTNQPQHFGDGTRLSIL.

The chain carries TRBV6-5 and TRBJ1-1; D call uncertain. The CDR3 covers 15 residues. V was pared by 6 bases and J by 1 base, with 15 bases between. The germline gives CDR1 MNHEY, CDR2 SVGAGI. This CDR3 is CASRPLTGANTEAFF. The CDR3 region has the DNA TGTGCCAGCAGACCCCTGACTGGTGCGAACACTGAAGCTTTCTTT.